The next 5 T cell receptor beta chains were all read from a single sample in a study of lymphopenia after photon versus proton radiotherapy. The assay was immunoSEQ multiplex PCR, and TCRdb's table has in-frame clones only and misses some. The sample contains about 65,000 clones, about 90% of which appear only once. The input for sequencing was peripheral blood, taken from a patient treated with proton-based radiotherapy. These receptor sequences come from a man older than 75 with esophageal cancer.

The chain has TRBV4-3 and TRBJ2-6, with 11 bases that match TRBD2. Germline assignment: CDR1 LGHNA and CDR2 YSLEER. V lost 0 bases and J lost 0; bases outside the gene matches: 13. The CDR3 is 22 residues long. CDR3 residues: CASSQDVLPRSGGDSGANVLTF. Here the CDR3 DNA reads TGCGCCAGCAGCCAAGACGTTCTCCCACGTAGCGGGGGGGACTCTGGGGCCAACGTCCTGACTTTC.

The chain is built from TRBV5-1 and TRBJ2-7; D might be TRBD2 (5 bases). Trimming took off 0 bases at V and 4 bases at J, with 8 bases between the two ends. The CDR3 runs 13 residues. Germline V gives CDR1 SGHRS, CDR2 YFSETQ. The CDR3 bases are TGCGCCAGCAGCTTGGTGACGGGGTACGAGCAGTACTTC. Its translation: CASSLVTGYEQYF.

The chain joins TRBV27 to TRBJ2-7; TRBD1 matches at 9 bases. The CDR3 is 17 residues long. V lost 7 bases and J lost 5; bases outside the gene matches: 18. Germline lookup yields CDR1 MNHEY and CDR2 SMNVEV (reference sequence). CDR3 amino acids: CASTGWGSNRGPHEQYF. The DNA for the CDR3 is TGTGCCAGCACCGGTTGGGGATCAAACAGGGGGCCCCACGAGCAGTACTTC.

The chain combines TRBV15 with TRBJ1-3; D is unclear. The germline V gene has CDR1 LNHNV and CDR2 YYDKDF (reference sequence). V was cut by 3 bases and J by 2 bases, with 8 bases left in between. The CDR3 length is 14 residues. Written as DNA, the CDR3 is TGTGCCACCAGCAGCCTCAGAACTGGAAACACCATATATTTT. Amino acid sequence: CATSSLRTGNTIYF.

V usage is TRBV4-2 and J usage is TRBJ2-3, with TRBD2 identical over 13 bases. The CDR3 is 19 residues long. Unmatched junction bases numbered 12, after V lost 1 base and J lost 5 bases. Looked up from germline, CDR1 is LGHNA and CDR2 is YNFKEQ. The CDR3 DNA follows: TGTGCCAGCAGCCAAGCGACTACAACTAGCGGGGGGGCGGGAGATACGCAGTATTTT. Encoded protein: CASSQATTTSGGAGDTQYF.